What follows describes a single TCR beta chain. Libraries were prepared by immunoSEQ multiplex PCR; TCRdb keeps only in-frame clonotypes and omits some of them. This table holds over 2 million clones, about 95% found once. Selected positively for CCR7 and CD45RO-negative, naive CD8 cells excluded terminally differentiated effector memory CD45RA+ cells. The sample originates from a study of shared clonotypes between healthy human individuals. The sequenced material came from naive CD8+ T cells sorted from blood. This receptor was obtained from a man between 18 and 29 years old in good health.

CDR3 amino acids: CAWSVFEQYF. Here the CDR3 DNA reads TGTGCCTGGAGTGTATTCGAGCAGTACTTC. The chain employs TRBV30 and TRBJ2-7; no reliable D call. The CDR3 has 10 amino acids. V gave up 0 bases and J gave up 6 bases, with 3 bases separating them. Germline values: CDR1 GTSNPN, CDR2 SVGIG (reference sequence).